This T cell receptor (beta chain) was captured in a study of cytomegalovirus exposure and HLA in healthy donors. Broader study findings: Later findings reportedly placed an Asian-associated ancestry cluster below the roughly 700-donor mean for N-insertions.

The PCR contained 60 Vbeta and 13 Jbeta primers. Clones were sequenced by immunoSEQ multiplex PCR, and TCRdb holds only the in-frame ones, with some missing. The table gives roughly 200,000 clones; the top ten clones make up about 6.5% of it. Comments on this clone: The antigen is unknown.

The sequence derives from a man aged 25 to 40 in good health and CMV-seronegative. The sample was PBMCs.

DNA for the CDR3: TGTGCCAGCTCAGCCTCCGGGACAGGGATTTTCTACGAGCAGTACTTC. It encodes CASSASGTGIFYEQYF. This rearrangement joins TRBV25-1 to TRBJ2-7; 9 bases are shared with TRBD1. The CDR3 length is 16 residues. Germline CDR1 and CDR2: MGHDK and SYGVNS. J lost 3 bases, V lost 8 bases, and 14 bases had no gene match.